These 11 T cell receptor beta chains share one sample of origin, sequenced in a study of CD8 T cells in ankylosing spondylitis. One entry per CDR3 protein results from TCRdb running MiXCR on the 5' RACE reads. This sample has around 150,000 distinct CDR3 sequences, with around 10% found just once. The sample comprised blood, either unsorted or a sorted T cell fraction (not recorded which). The receptor source for this set is a male donor with ankylosing spondylitis or in good health (not recorded which).

CDR3 in amino acids: CASNFQGSPLSEQYF. The CDR3 nucleotides are TGTGCCAGCAACTTCCAGGGATCGCCTCTCTCCGAGCAGTACTTC. This chain uses TRBV4-2 with TRBJ2-7, with D possibly matching TRBD1 (5 bases). Germline lookup yields CDR1 LGHNA and CDR2 YNFKEQ. CDR3 length: 15 amino acids. Trimming removed 7 bases from V and 6 bases from J, with 22 bases in between.

This clonotype has at least ten counts. The rearrangement joins TRBV5-1 to TRBJ1-2; the D is unclear. Trimming pared 0 bases from V and 7 bases from J, leaving 13 bases between. The CDR3 has 14 residues. Per the germline V gene, CDR1 is SGHRS and CDR2 is YFSETQ. In DNA, the CDR3 is TGCGCCAGCAGCTTGGGGGGAGAAGGAGTTGGCTACACCTTC. This gives the protein CASSLGGEGVGYTF.

This clonotype occurred many times. This chain connects TRBV20-1 to TRBJ2-1; D gene ambiguous. The ends were cut back, 6 bases at V and 5 bases at J, with 17 bases in the middle. The CDR3 has 14 residues. The germline V gene has CDR1 DFQATT and CDR2 SNEGSKA (reference sequence). The CDR3 loop reads CSADPGLSHNEQFF. The CDR3 DNA reads as TGCAGTGCAGATCCGGGCCTTAGTCACAATGAGCAGTTCTTC.

This clonotype was detected many times. The V call is TRBV3-1, the J call TRBJ2-5, with 10 bases matching TRBD2. V dropped 3 bases and J dropped 1; count of bases not matched to a gene: 5. The CDR3 runs to 16 residues. Germline values: CDR1 LGHDT, CDR2 YNNKEL (reference sequence). As DNA, the CDR3 is TGTGCCAGCAGCCAGCTCGGACTAGCGGTCCAAGAGACCCAGTACTTC. As protein: CASSQLGLAVQETQYF.

This clonotype was counted at least ten times. The genes are TRBV5-1 and TRBJ2-2, with 10 positions matching TRBD1. CDR1 is SGHRS, CDR2 YFSETQ, per germline. V lost 1 base and J lost 6; bases outside the gene matches: 9. The CDR3 has 17 residues. The CDR3 protein is CASSLLATGGNAGELFF. CDR3 DNA sequence: TGCGCCAGCAGCTTGTTAGCGACAGGGGGCAACGCCGGGGAGCTGTTTTTT.

This clonotype has only a few counts. V gene TRBV5-1 combines with J gene TRBJ2-7, with no clear D. The CDR3 runs to 13 residues. Germline assignment: CDR1 SGHRS and CDR2 YFSETQ. Trimming took 0 bases from V and 5 from J, leaving 9 bases between them. The CDR3 DNA reads TGCGCCAGCAGCTTGGACCTCCGCGACGAGCAGTACTTC. Translating gives CASSLDLRDEQYF.

This clonotype was counted at least ten times. J is TRBJ2-5 and V is TRBV5-1; D gene uncertain. V lost 4 bases and J lost 2, with 6 bases in between. Looked up from germline, CDR1 is SGHRS and CDR2 is YFSETQ. The CDR3 loop spans 12 amino acids. CDR3 residues: CASSPAQETQYF. In DNA form, the CDR3 reads TGCGCCAGCAGCCCGGCACAAGAGACCCAGTACTTC.

Regarding this clonotype: This may arise from a read error, as a much more abundant clone is one base away. The rearrangement links TRBV6-1 to TRBJ2-3; 10 bases line up with TRBD1. The CDR3 is 16 residues long. Germline lookup yields CDR1 MNHNS and CDR2 SASEGT. V shed 4 bases, J shed 7 bases, and the junction held 11 bases outside the gene matches. In DNA, the CDR3 is TGTGCCAGCAGTGGCGGGACAGGGGATTTAGGCCATACGCAGTATTTT. Protein: CASSGGTGDLGHTQYF.

This rearrangement joins TRBV7-7 to TRBJ2-1; 9 positions match TRBD2. Germline CDR1 and CDR2: SSHAT and FNYEAQ (reference sequence). CDR3 length: 18 residues. Trimming at V came to 2 bases and at J to 7 bases, leaving 15 bases not matched to a gene. In DNA form, the CDR3 reads TGTGCCAGCAGCTTATTGCCCAGCGGGGGGTCCGGTCTGAATGAGCAGTTCTTC. Its translation: CASSLLPSGGSGLNEQFF.

This clonotype showed up many times. The chain recombines TRBV10-3 with TRBJ1-5; possibly TRBD1 for D (5 bases). Per the germline V gene, CDR1 is ENHRY and CDR2 is SYGVKD. With 3 bases removed from V and 6 bases from J, the gap between germline ends came to 6 bases. The CDR3 is 12 residues long. Written as DNA, the CDR3 is TGTGCCATCAGTGAAGGGGTTCAGCCCCAGCATTTT. Its protein is CAISEGVQPQHF.

In its sample, this clonotype was seen many times. The DNA of the CDR3 is TGTGCCAGCAGCGTCTCTTCGGCCGGCACTGAAGCTTTCTTT. It specifies CASSVSSAGTEAFF. This chain links TRBV9 with TRBJ1-1; no firm D call. The germline V gene has CDR1 SGDLS and CDR2 YYNGEE. This CDR3 spans 14 amino acids. Trimming removed 2 bases from V and 4 bases from J, with 12 bases in between.